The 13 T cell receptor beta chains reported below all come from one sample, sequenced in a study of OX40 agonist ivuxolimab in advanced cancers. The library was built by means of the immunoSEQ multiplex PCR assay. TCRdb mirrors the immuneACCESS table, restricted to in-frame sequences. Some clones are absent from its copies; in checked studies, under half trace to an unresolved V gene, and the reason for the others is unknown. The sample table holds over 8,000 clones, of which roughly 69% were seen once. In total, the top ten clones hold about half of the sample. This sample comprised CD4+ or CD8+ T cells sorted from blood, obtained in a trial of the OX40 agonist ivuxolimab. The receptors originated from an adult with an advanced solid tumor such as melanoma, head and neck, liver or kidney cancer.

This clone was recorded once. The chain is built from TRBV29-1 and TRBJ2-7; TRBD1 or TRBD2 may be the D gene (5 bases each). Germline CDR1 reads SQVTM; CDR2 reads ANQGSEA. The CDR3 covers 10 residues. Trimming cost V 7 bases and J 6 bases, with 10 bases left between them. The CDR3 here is CSATEGEQYF. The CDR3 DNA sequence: TGCAGCGCGACAGAGGGCGAGCAGTACTTC.

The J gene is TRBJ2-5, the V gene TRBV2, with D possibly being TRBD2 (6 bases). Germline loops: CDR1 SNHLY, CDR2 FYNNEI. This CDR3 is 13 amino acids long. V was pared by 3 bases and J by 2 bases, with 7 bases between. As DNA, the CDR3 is TGTGCCAGCAGTGACGGGGGACAAGAGACCCAGTACTTC. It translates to CASSDGGQETQYF.

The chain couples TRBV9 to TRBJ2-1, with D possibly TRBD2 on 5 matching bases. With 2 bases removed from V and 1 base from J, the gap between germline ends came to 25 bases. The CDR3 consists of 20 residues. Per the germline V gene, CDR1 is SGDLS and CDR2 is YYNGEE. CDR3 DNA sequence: TGTGCCAGCAGCGTTCCTCTAAACGGGGTCATTGTTGGGTCCTACAATGAGCAGTTCTTC. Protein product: CASSVPLNGVIVGSYNEQFF.

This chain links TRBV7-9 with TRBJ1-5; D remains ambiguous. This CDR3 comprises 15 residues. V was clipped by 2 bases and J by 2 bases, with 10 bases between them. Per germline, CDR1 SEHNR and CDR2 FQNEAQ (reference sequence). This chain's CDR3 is CASSLLVGGNQPQHF. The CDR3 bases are TGTGCCAGCAGCTTATTAGTGGGAGGCAATCAGCCCCAGCATTTT.

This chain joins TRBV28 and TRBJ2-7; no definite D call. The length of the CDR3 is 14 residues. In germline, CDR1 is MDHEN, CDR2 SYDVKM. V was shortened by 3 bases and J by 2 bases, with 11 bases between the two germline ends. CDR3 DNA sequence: TGTGCCAGCAGTTTGCACGAGCGACCCTACGAGCAGTACTTC. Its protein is CASSLHERPYEQYF.

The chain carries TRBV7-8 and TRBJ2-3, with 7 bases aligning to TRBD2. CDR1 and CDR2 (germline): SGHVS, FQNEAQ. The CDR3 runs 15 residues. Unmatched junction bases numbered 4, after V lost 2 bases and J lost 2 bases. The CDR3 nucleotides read TGTGCCAGCAGCTTAATGGGAGGGAACACAGATACGCAGTATTTT. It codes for CASSLMGGNTDTQYF.

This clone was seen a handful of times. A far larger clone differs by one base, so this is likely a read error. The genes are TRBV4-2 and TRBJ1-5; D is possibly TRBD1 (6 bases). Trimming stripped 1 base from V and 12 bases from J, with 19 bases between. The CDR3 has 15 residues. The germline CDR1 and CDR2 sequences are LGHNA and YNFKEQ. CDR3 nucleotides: TGTGCCAGCAGCCAAGGGGGTTCGGGGGGCTCTTACCAGCATTTT. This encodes CASSQGGSGGSYQHF.

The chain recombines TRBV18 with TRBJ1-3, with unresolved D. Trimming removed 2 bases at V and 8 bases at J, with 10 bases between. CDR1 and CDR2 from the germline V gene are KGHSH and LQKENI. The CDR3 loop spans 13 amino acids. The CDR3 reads CASSPDGRDTIYF. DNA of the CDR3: TGTGCCAGCTCACCAGACGGACGAGACACCATATATTTT.

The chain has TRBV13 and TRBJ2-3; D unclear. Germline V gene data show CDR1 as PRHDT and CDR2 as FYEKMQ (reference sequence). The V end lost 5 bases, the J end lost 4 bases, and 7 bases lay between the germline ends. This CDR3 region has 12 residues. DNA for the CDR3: TGTGCCAGCAGCAAAGAGGCAGATACGCAGTATTTT. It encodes CASSKEADTQYF.

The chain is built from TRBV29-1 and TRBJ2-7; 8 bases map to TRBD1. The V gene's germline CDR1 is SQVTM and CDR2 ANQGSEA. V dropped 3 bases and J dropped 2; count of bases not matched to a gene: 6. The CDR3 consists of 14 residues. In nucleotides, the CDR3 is TGCAGCGTTGAGACCGGGACAGGCGCCTACGAGCAGTACTTC. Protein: CSVETGTGAYEQYF.

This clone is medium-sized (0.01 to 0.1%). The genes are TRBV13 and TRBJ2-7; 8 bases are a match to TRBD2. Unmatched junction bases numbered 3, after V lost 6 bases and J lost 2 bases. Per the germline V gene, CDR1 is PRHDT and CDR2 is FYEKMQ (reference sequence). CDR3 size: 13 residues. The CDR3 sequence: CASSAGLAYEQYF. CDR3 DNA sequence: TGTGCCAGCAGTGCGGGACTAGCCTACGAGCAGTACTTC.

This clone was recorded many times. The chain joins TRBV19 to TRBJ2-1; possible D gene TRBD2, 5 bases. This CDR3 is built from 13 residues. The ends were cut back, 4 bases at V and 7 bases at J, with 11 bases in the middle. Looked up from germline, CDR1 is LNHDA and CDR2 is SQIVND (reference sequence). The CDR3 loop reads CASSTHLANEQFF. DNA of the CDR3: TGTGCCAGTAGTACCCATCTAGCAAATGAGCAGTTCTTC. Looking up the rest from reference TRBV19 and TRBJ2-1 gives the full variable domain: DGGITQSPKYLFRKEGQNVTLSCEQNLNHDAMYWYRQDPGQGLRLIYYSQIVNDFQKGDIAEGYSVSREKKESFPLTVTSAQKNPTAFYLCASSTHLANEQFFGPGTRLTVL.

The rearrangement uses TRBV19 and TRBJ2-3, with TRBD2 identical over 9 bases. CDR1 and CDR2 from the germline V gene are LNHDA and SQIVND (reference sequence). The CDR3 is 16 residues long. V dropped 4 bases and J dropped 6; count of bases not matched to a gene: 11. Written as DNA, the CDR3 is TGTGCCAGTAGTACCGGACTAGCGAACCAGGGGGATACGCAGTATTTT. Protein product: CASSTGLANQGDTQYF.